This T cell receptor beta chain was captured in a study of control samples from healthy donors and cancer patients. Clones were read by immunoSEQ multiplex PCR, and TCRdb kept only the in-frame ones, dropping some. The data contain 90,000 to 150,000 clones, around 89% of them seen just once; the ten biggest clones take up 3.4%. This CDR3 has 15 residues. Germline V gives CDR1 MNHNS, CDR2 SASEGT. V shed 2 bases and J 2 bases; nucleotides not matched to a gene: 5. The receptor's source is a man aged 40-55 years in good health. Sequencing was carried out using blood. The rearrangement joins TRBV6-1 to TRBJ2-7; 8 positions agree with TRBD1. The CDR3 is CASSEYQGATYEQYF. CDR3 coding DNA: TGTGCCAGCAGTGAATACCAGGGGGCTACCTACGAGCAGTACTTC.